The clone carrying this TCR beta chain came up a few times. Its antigen is unidentified. This sample was taken from a study of human T cells and chemical hapten exposure. Broader study findings: Significantly greater numbers of large CDR3 similarity clusters came from expanded TCRs than from controls. The number of TCRs over 1 in 1000 frequency stayed unchanged after DPC.

TCRdb independently ran MiXCR on the RACE reads; one entry per CDR3 protein. The sample carries fewer than 350,000 distinct CDR3 sequences, around 7.7% recorded once. CDR3 size: 15 residues. The V end was cut by 1 base, the J end by 3 bases, with 13 bases between. Germline-derived CDR1 and CDR2 are SGHKS and YYEKEE (reference sequence). Noted time point: pre-sensitization, week 0. Treatment in this sample: therapeutic diphenylcyclopropenone sensitization with weekly scalp DPC. This sample comprised whole blood, obtained in connection with sensitization to the hapten diphenylcyclopropenone (DPC). This chain connects TRBV5-5 to TRBJ1-1; perhaps TRBD1 as D (5 bases). The TCR was taken from a young man with alopecia areata. Some clones in this sample may be carry-over from other donors' samples. CDR3 DNA: TGTGCCAGCAGCTTGTCTGGGACTGGCCACACTGAAGCTTTCTTT. Translated: CASSLSGTGHTEAFF.